These T cell receptor beta chains were read from a single sample in a study of control samples from healthy donors and cancer patients. Repertoires were generated with immunoSEQ multiplex PCR, while TCRdb's copy carries only in-frame clones and drops some. The sample lists some 95,000 clones; roughly 90% were seen once. The sequenced sample was blood. The receptors originated from a human donor in good health. The donor label of this sample is uncertain. Both conserved end residues are part of each CDR3. The D gene is left open where the match is weak. Expanded clones are given a class, and other clones once, few, many or no size at all.

j_call: TRBJ1-3; d_call: NA; v_call: TRBV30; clone_size: few; cdr3_nt: TGTGCCTGGAGTGTGGGTGGAAACACCATATATTTT; cdr3_aa: CAWSVGGNTIYF
j_call: TRBJ1-1; d_call: NA; v_call: TRBV30; clone_size: NA; cdr3_nt: TGTGCCTGGAGTGTAGGGGCGAACACTGAAGCTTTCTTT; cdr3_aa: CAWSVGANTEAFF
j_call: TRBJ2-7; d_call: NA; v_call: TRBV5-1; clone_size: NA; cdr3_nt: TGCGCCAGCAGCTTGCAAGGCCAGCGAGGGTACGAGCAGTACTTC; cdr3_aa: CASSLQGQRGYEQYF
j_call: TRBJ1-4; d_call: NA; v_call: TRBV25-1; clone_size: NA; cdr3_nt: TGTGCCAGCAGAAACAGGGTGGGGGAAAAACTGTTTTTT; cdr3_aa: CASRNRVGEKLFF
j_call: TRBJ1-5; d_call: NA; v_call: TRBV30; clone_size: NA; cdr3_nt: TGTGCCTGGAGTGGAACCGGATATCAGCCCCAGCATTTT; cdr3_aa: CAWSGTGYQPQHF
j_call: TRBJ2-2; d_call: NA; v_call: TRBV15; clone_size: NA; cdr3_nt: TGTGCCACCAGCGGACGGGACTCTCGAGCCGGGGAGCTGTTTTTT; cdr3_aa: CATSGRDSRAGELFF
j_call: TRBJ2-5; d_call: TRBD2; v_call: TRBV7-9; clone_size: NA; cdr3_nt: TGTGCCAGCAGCTTCTACCCCCGGGACTACAAAGAGACCCAGTACTTC; cdr3_aa: CASSFYPRDYKETQYF
j_call: TRBJ2-5; d_call: TRBD1; v_call: TRBV2; clone_size: NA; cdr3_nt: TGTGCCAGCAGGAACGGACAGGGCTACCAAGAGACCCAGTACTTC; cdr3_aa: CASRNGQGYQETQYF
j_call: TRBJ1-1; d_call: NA; v_call: TRBV5-1; clone_size: many; cdr3_nt: TGCGCCAGCAGCTTGGCCGGGAAAAAAGCCATGAACACTGAAGCTTTCTTT; cdr3_aa: CASSLAGKKAMNTEAFF
j_call: TRBJ2-1; d_call: NA; v_call: TRBV24-1; clone_size: NA; cdr3_nt: TGTGCCACCAGTGACCGTAAGTCGAACAATGAGCAGTTCTTC; cdr3_aa: CATSDRKSNNEQFF
j_call: TRBJ1-5; d_call: NA; v_call: TRBV20-1; clone_size: NA; cdr3_nt: TGCAGTGCTGGTGTGCAGCTCAATCAGCCCCAGCATTTT; cdr3_aa: CSAGVQLNQPQHF
j_call: TRBJ2-1; d_call: NA; v_call: TRBV7-3; clone_size: NA; cdr3_nt: TGTGCCAGCAGCATAATAGCGTCGCATGAGCAGTTCTTC; cdr3_aa: CASSIIASHEQFF
j_call: TRBJ1-3; d_call: NA; v_call: TRBV24-1; clone_size: NA; cdr3_nt: TGTGCCACCAGTGATTTGCAGGAGGTCAGACGAAACACCATATATTTT; cdr3_aa: CATSDLQEVRRNTIYF
j_call: TRBJ1-3; d_call: TRBD1; v_call: TRBV6-6; clone_size: NA; cdr3_nt: TGTGCCAGCAGTTACGGGACAGCGTCCTCTGGAAACACCATATATTTT; cdr3_aa: CASSYGTASSGNTIYF
j_call: TRBJ2-7; d_call: TRBD2; v_call: TRBV28; clone_size: NA; cdr3_nt: TGTGCCAGCAGTTTAGGGGAGGGGGAGCAGTACTTC; cdr3_aa: CASSLGEGEQYF
j_call: TRBJ1-4; d_call: NA; v_call: TRBV6-5; clone_size: NA; cdr3_nt: TGTGCCAGCAGTTACTCTTACCTCCCTGAAAAACTGTTTTTT; cdr3_aa: CASSYSYLPEKLFF